This T cell receptor beta chain emerged from a study of blood T cell repertoires in COVID-19. Sequencing used immunoSEQ multiplex PCR; TCRdb keeps in-frame clones, though not all of them. In the table there are tens of thousands of clones, approximately 86% of which are singletons. Germline-derived CDR1 and CDR2 are SGHVS and FQNEAQ. V was pared by 1 base and J by 10 bases, with 11 bases of the junction left unmatched. The CDR3 runs to 16 residues. The specimen was peripheral blood. The chain couples TRBV7-8 to TRBJ1-1; 11 bases are a match to TRBD1. The TCR was taken from a woman in her 70s with active COVID-19. The CDR3 reads CASSLVRGTGGKGAFF. CDR3 bases: TGTGCCAGCAGCTTAGTTAGGGGGACAGGGGGTAAAGGAGCTTTCTTT.